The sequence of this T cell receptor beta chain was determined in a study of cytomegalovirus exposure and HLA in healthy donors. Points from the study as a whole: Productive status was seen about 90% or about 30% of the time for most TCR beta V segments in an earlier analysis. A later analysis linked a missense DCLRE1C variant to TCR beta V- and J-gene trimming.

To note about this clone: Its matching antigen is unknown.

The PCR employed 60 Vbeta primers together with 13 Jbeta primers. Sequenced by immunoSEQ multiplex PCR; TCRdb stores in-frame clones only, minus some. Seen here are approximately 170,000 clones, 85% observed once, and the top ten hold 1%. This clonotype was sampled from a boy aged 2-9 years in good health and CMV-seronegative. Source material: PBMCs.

CDR3 nucleotide sequence: TGTGCCATCAACCCGACAGGGTGGAGCACCGGGGAGCTGTTTTTT. Residues: CAINPTGWSTGELFF. The rearrangement links TRBV10-3 to TRBJ2-2, with 7 bases fitting TRBD1. From germline, CDR1 is ENHRY and CDR2 SYGVKD. Losses at the gene ends were 7 bases for V and 4 bases for J; bases not matched to a gene: 9. CDR3 length equals 15 residues.